One and the same sample provided the 18 T cell receptor beta chains below, sequenced in a study of shared clonotypes between healthy human individuals. TCRdb's table, derived via immunoSEQ multiplex PCR, lists solely in-frame clones and lacks some. This sample yields fewer than 2.5 million clones, of which 90% to 95% are seen a single time; approximately 0.35% belongs to the top ten. Material for sequencing was naive CD4+ T cells from PBMCs. Subset noted: CD45RA+ positively selected. These receptors came from a man younger than 35 in good health. Some clones in this sample may be carry-over from other donors' samples.

This clone was observed a handful of times. V and J are TRBV10-3 and TRBJ1-1; no firm D call. Germline CDR1 and CDR2: ENHRY and SYGVKD. The CDR3 spans 13 residues. The V end was cut by 3 bases, the J end by 0 bases, with 5 bases between. Written as DNA, the CDR3 is TGTGCCATCAGTGACCAGATGAACACTGAAGCTTTCTTT. It specifies CAISDQMNTEAFF.

To note about this clone: This CDR3 is also generated by other DNA sequences in the sample. The CDR3 DNA follows: TGTGCCAGCAGTGAACCGGGACAGGGAGGAAACACCATATATTTT. Protein sequence: CASSEPGQGGNTIYF. The chain uses TRBV25-1 and TRBJ1-3; TRBD1 agrees at 9 bases. V trimming: 2 bases; J trimming: 4 bases; junction bases outside the gene matches: 3. Germline V gene data show CDR1 as MGHDK and CDR2 as SYGVNS. The CDR3 extends over 15 amino acids.

The chain joins TRBV15 to TRBJ2-7, with 10 bases matching TRBD2. Losses at the gene ends were 3 bases for V and 6 bases for J; bases not matched to a gene: 8. In germline, CDR1 is LNHNV, CDR2 YYDKDF (reference sequence). The CDR3 extends over 15 amino acids. The CDR3 here is CATSSEAGGPPEQYF. CDR3 DNA sequence: TGTGCCACCAGCAGCGAAGCGGGAGGGCCCCCCGAGCAGTACTTC.

This rearrangement joins TRBV18 to TRBJ2-1, with D perhaps TRBD1 (6 bases). CDR1 is KGHSH, CDR2 LQKENI, per germline. Trimming took off 3 bases at V and 5 bases at J, with 11 bases between the two ends. The CDR3 consists of 14 residues. The chain's CDR3 is CASSPLDSNNEQFF. Written as DNA, the CDR3 is TGTGCCAGCTCACCCCTGGACAGTAACAATGAGCAGTTCTTC.

The gene calls are TRBV21-1 and TRBJ1-5; no check of the table's D call, TRBD1, against the DNA was made. TRBV21-1 corresponds to a pseudogene. This CDR3 is 15 amino acids long. The CDR3 region has the DNA TGTGCCCAGGGGCACTTCCAGGCTCTCAATCAGCCCCAGCATTTT. Residues: CAQGHFQALNQPQHF.

CDR3 loop: CASSFVTGQETQYF. The CDR3 DNA reads as TGTGCCAGCAGCTTTGTGACAGGGCAAGAGACCCAGTACTTC. The chain has TRBV7-8 and TRBJ2-5, with TRBD1 matching 7 bases. The CDR3 sequence is 14 residues long. From germline, CDR1 is SGHVS and CDR2 FQNEAQ. V shed 3 bases, J shed 2 bases, and the junction held 3 bases outside the gene matches.

The rearrangement joins TRBV6-1 to TRBJ1-1; D is uncertain. The CDR3 runs 15 residues. V was cut by 7 bases and J by 0 bases, with 15 bases left in between. CDR1 and CDR2 (germline): MNHNS, SASEGT. As DNA, the CDR3 is TGTGCCAGCATTCCCTCCGGCCTCCTGAACACTGAAGCTTTCTTT. Translated, it gives CASIPSGLLNTEAFF.

The chain carries TRBV7-9 and TRBJ2-1; D possibly uses TRBD1 or TRBD2 (5 bases each). The V gene lost 4 bases and the J gene lost 8 bases, with 18 bases spanning the gap. The CDR3 has 15 residues. Germline V gene lookup returns CDR1 SEHNR and CDR2 FQNEAQ (reference sequence). The CDR3 protein is CASSSRDGLTHEQFF. In DNA, the CDR3 is TGTGCCAGCAGCTCCCGGGACGGACTCACCCATGAGCAGTTCTTC.

This chain connects TRBV2 to TRBJ1-5; D perhaps matches TRBD1 (5 bases). V was clipped by 1 base and J by 6 bases, with 7 bases between them. The CDR3 runs 13 residues. Germline CDR1 reads SNHLY; CDR2 reads FYNNEI. The DNA of the CDR3 is TGTGCCAGCAGTGAAGGCGGGGCTCAGCCCCAGCATTTT. It specifies CASSEGGAQPQHF.

This sequence joins TRBV6-1 and TRBJ2-7, with 7 bases that match TRBD1. Trimming removed 2 bases from V and 3 bases from J; junction bases left unmatched: 4. The germline V gene encodes CDR1 MNHNS and CDR2 SASEGT. The CDR3 length is 14 residues. In DNA form, the CDR3 reads TGTGCCAGCAGTGAACCAACAGGGGACTACGAGCAGTACTTC. Translation: CASSEPTGDYEQYF.

This chain joins TRBV30 and TRBJ1-5, with D unclear. The germline V and J ends were trimmed by 0 bases and 0 bases, with 15 bases remaining between them. The CDR3 consists of 17 residues. CDR1 is GTSNPN and CDR2 is SVGIG in the germline V gene (reference sequence). For the CDR3, the DNA is TGTGCCTGGAGTGTTTCACGGGGAACATATAGCAATCAGCCCCAGCATTTT. This codes for CAWSVSRGTYSNQPQHF.

This chain joins TRBV30 and TRBJ2-7; 10 nucleotides match TRBD1. Germline V gene lookup returns CDR1 GTSNPN and CDR2 SVGIG (reference sequence). V lost 0 bases, J lost 5 bases, and 7 bases stayed unmatched. The CDR3 has 15 residues. In nucleotides, the CDR3 is TGTGCCTGGAGTGTAGGACAGGGGGTTATCCACGAGCAGTACTTC. It encodes CAWSVGQGVIHEQYF.

This chain joins TRBV2 and TRBJ1-6, with TRBD1 matching over 10 bases. The germline CDR1 and CDR2 sequences are SNHLY and FYNNEI. The CDR3 runs 15 residues. The V segment lost 0 bases and the J segment 9 bases; nucleotides outside the gene matches: 2. The CDR3, as DNA: TGTGCCAGCAGTGAAGCGGGACAGGGGAGTTCACCCCTCCACTTT. Translated, it gives CASSEAGQGSSPLHF.

As regards this clone: Distinct nucleotide sequences in the sample also encode this CDR3. The chain couples TRBV30 to TRBJ1-5; 9 bases fit TRBD1. The V segment lost 0 bases and the J segment 6 bases; nucleotides outside the gene matches: 0. This CDR3 comprises 13 residues. Germline V gives CDR1 GTSNPN, CDR2 SVGIG (reference sequence). CDR3 amino acids: CAWSVQGAQPQHF. The CDR3 DNA follows: TGTGCCTGGAGTGTACAGGGGGCTCAGCCCCAGCATTTT.

V is TRBV28 and J is TRBJ2-2, with a possible D match to TRBD2 (6 bases). Germline V gives CDR1 MDHEN, CDR2 SYDVKM. The CDR3 totals 17 residues. With 7 bases removed from V and 2 bases from J, the gap between germline ends came to 20 bases. CDR3 region: CASNHPPGLSNTGELFF. The CDR3 nucleotides are TGTGCCAGCAACCATCCCCCGGGACTCTCTAACACCGGGGAGCTGTTTTTT.

The chain couples TRBV7-9 to TRBJ2-5, with 9 positions matching TRBD2. Trimming cost V 1 base and J 6 bases; bases outside gene matches: 3. Germline assignment: CDR1 SEHNR and CDR2 FQNEAQ (reference sequence). The CDR3 has 14 amino acids. The CDR3 loop reads CASSLGTSEKTQYF. CDR3 in DNA: TGTGCCAGCAGCTTAGGGACTAGCGAAAAGACCCAGTACTTC.

This chain connects TRBV18 to TRBJ2-3, with 8 bases fitting TRBD1. This CDR3 contains 16 residues. The V segment lost 5 bases and the J segment 4 bases; nucleotides outside the gene matches: 11. CDR1 KGHSH and CDR2 LQKENI come from the germline V gene. The CDR3: CASSTYKMDRADTQYF. For the CDR3, the DNA is TGTGCCAGCTCAACCTACAAAATGGACAGGGCAGATACGCAGTATTTT.

To note about this clone: Other DNA sequences within the sample encode an identical CDR3. Here the CDR3 reads CASSLGGTGVYEQYF. The DNA of the CDR3 is TGCGCCAGCAGCTTGGGTGGGACAGGGGTTTACGAGCAGTACTTC. The J gene is TRBJ2-7, the V gene TRBV5-1, with 10 bases aligning to TRBD1. This CDR3 spans 15 amino acids. J was trimmed by 4 bases and V by 0 bases; bases with no gene match: 4. CDR1 SGHRS and CDR2 YFSETQ come from the germline V gene.